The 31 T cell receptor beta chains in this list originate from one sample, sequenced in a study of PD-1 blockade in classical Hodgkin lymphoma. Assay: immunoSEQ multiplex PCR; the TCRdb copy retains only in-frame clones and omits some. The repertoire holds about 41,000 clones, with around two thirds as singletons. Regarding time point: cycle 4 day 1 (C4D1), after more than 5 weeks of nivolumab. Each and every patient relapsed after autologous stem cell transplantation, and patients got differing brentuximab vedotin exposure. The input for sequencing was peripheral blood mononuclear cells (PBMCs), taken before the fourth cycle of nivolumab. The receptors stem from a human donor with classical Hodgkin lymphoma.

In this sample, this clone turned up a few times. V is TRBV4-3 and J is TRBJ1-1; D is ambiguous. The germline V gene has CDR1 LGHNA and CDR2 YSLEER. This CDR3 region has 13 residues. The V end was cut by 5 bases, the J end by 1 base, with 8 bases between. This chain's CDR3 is CASSYTTNTEAFF. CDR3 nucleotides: TGCGCCAGCAGCTATACTACGAACACTGAAGCTTTCTTT.

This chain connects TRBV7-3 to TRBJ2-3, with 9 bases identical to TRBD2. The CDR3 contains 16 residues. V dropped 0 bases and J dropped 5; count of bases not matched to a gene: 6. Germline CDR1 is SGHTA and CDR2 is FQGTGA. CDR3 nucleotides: TGTGCCAGCAGCTTAACGATAGCGGGGGCCGGAGATACGCAGTATTTT. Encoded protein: CASSLTIAGAGDTQYF.

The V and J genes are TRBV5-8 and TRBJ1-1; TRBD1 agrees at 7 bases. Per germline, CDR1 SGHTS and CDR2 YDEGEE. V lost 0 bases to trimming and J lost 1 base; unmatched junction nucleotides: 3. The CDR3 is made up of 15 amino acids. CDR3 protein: CASSLEGATNTEAFF. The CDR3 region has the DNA TGTGCCAGCAGCTTGGAGGGGGCAACGAACACTGAAGCTTTCTTT.

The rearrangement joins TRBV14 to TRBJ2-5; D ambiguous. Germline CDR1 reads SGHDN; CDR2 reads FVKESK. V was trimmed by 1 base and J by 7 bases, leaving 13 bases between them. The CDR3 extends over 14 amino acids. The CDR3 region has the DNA TGTGCCAGCAGCCAAGGATGGGTCCGTGGGACCCAGTACTTC. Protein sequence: CASSQGWVRGTQYF. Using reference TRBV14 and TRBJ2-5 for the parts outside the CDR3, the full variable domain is EAGVTQFPSHSVIEKGQTVTLRCDPISGHDNLYWYRRVMGKEIKFLLHFVKESKQDESGMPNNRFLAERTGGTYSTLKVQPAELEDSGVYFCASSQGWVRGTQYFGPGTRLLVL.

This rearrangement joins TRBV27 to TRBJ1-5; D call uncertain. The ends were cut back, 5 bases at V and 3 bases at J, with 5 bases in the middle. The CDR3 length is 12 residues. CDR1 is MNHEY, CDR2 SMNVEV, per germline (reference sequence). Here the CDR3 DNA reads TGTGCCAGCAGTCACAACAATCAGCCCCAGCATTTT. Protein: CASSHNNQPQHF.

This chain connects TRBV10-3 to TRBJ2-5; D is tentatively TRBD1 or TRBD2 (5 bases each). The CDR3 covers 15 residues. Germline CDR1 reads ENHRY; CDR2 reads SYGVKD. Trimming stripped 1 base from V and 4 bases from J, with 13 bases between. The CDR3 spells CAISEWGTRGETQYF. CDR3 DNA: TGTGCCATCAGTGAGTGGGGGACGAGGGGAGAGACCCAGTACTTC.

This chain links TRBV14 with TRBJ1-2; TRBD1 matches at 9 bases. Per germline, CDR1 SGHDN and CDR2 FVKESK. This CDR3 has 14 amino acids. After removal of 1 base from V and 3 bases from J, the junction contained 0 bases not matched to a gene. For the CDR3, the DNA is TGTGCCAGCAGCCAAGGGACAGGGGACTATGGCTACACCTTC. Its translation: CASSQGTGDYGYTF.

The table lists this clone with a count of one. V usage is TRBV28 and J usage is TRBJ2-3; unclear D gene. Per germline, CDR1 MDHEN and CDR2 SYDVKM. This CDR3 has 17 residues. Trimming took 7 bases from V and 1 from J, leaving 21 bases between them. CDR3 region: CASTPAILPPGTDTQYF. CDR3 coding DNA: TGTGCCAGCACACCGGCCATCCTCCCCCCCGGCACAGATACGCAGTATTTT.

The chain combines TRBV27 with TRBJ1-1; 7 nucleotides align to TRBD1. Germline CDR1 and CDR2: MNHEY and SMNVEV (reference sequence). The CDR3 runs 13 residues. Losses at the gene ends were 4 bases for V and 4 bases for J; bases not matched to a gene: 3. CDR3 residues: CASSWNRGTEAFF. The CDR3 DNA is TGTGCCAGCAGTTGGAACAGGGGCACTGAAGCTTTCTTT.

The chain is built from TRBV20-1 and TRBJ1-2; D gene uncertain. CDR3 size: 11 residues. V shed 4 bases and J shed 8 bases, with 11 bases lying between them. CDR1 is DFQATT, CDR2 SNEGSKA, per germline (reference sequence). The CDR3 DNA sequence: TGCAGTGCTAACGATCTCCAAGGCTACACCTTC. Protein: CSANDLQGYTF.

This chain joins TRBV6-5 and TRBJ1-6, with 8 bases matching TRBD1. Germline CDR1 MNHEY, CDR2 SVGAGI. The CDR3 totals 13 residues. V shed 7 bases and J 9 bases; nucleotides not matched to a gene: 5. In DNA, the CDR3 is TGTGCCAGCATCCAGGGGGCGCGTTCACCCCTCCACTTT. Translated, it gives CASIQGARSPLHF.

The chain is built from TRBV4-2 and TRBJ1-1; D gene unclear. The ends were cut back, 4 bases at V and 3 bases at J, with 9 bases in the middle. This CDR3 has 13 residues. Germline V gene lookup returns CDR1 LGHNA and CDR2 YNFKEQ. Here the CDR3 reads CASSRTEYTEAFF. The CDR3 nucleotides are TGTGCCAGCAGCCGGACCGAATACACTGAAGCTTTCTTT.

The chain's CDR3 is CASSLAASGDTQYF. DNA for the CDR3: TGTGCCAGCAGTTTAGCGGCCTCGGGAGATACGCAGTATTTT. The J gene is TRBJ2-3, the V gene TRBV27; D uncertain. Germline loops: CDR1 MNHEY, CDR2 SMNVEV (reference sequence). The CDR3 runs 14 residues. The V end was cut by 2 bases, the J end by 5 bases, with 11 bases between.

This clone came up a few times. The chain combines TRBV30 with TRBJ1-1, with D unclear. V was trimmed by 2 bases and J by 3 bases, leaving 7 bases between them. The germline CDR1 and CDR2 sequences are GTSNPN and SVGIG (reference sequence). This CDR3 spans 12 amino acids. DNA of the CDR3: TGTGCCTGGAGTTACAGTGACACTGAAGCTTTCTTT. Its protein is CAWSYSDTEAFF.

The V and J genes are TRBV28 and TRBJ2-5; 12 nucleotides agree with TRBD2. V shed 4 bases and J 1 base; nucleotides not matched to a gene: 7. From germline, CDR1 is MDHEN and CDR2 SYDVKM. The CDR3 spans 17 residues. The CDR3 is CASSWLAGGMLQETQYF. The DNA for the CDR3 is TGTGCCAGCAGTTGGCTAGCGGGGGGGATGCTCCAAGAGACCCAGTACTTC.

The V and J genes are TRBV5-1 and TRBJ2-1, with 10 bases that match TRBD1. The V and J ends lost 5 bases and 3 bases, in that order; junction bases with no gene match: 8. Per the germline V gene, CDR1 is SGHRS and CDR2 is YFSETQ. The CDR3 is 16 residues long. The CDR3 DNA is TGCGCCAGCAGGATGGCCCGGGACAGGGGCTACAATGAGCAGTTCTTC. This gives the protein CASRMARDRGYNEQFF.

CDR3 DNA: TGCGCCAGCAGCTTGTTAGGCCCAGGGGTGAACGGGGAGCTGTTTTTT. Encoded protein: CASSLLGPGVNGELFF. V is TRBV5-1 and J is TRBJ2-2; perhaps TRBD1 as D (6 bases). The CDR3 loop spans 16 amino acids. V dropped 1 base and J dropped 7 bases, with 17 bases sitting between them. The germline gives CDR1 SGHRS, CDR2 YFSETQ.

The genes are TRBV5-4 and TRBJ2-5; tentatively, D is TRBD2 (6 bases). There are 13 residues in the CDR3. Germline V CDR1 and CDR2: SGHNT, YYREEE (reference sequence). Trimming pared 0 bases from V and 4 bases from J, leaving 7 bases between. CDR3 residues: CASSLGGGETQYF. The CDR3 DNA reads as TGTGCCAGCAGCTTGGGGGGAGGAGAGACCCAGTACTTC. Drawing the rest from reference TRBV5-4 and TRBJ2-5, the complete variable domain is ETGVTQSPTHLIKTRGQQVTLRCSSQSGHNTVSWYQQALGQGPQFIFQYYREEENGRGNFPPRFSGLQFPNYSSELNVNALELDDSALYLCASSLGGGETQYFGPGTRLLVL.

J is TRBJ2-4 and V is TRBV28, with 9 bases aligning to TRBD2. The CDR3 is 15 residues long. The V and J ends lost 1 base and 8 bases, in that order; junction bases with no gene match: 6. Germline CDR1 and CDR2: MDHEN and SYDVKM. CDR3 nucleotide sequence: TGTGCCAGCAGTTTATCGGCGGGGGGGCGTTACATTCAGTACTTC. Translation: CASSLSAGGRYIQYF.

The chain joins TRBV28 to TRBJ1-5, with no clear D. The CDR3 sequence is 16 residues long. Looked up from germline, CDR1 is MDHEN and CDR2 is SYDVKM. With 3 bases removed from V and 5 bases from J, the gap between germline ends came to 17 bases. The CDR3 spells CASSFNPSELYQPQHF. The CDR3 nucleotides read TGTGCCAGCAGTTTTAACCCTTCAGAGCTCTATCAGCCCCAGCATTTT. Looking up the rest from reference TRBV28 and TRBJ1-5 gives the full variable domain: DVKVTQSSRYLVKRTGEKVFLECVQDMDHENMFWYRQDPGLGLRLIYFSYDVKMKEKGDIPEGYSVSREKKERFSLILESASTNQTSMYLCASSFNPSELYQPQHFGDGTRLSIL.

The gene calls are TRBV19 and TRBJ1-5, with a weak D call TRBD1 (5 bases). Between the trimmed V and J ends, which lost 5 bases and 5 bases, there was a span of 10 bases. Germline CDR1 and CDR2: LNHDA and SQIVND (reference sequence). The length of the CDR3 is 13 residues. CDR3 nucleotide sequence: TGTGCCAGTAGTCCAGGGTTGGATCAGCCCCAGCATTTT. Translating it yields CASSPGLDQPQHF.

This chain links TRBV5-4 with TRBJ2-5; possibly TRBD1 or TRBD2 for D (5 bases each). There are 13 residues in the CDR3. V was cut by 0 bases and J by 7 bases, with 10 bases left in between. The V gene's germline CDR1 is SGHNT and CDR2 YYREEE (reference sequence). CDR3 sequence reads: CASSLGGAGTQYF. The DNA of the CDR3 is TGTGCCAGCAGCTTGGGGGGCGCGGGGACCCAGTACTTC.

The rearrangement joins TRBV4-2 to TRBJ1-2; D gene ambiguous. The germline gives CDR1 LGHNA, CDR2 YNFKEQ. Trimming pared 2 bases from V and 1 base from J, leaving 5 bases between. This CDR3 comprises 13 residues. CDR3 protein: CASSQTDNYGYTF. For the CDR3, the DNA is TGTGCCAGCAGCCAAACAGATAACTATGGCTACACCTTC.

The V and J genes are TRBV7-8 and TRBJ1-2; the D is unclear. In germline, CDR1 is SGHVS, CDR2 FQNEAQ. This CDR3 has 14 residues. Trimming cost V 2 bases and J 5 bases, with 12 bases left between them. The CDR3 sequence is CASSLTEPGYGYTF. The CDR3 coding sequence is TGTGCCAGCAGCTTAACAGAGCCCGGATATGGCTACACCTTC.

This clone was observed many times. The CDR3 bases are TGTGCCAGCAGCTTATATGGTTCGGGACTAGCGGACAATGAGCAGTTCTTC. It yields the protein CASSLYGSGLADNEQFF. This chain joins TRBV7-3 and TRBJ2-1; 11 bases line up with TRBD2. V was pared by 2 bases and J by 5 bases, with 8 bases of the junction left unmatched. Germline CDR1 and CDR2: SGHTA and FQGTGA. There are 17 residues in the CDR3.

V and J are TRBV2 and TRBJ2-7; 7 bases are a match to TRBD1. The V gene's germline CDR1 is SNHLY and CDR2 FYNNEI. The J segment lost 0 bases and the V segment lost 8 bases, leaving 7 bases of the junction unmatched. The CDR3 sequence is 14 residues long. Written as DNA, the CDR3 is TGTGCCAGCCTCCAGACAGGGAGCTCCTACGAGCAGTACTTC. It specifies CASLQTGSSYEQYF.

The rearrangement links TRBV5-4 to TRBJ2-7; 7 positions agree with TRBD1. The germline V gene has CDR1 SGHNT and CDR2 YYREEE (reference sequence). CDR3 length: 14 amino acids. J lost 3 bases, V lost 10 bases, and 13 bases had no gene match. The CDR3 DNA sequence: TGTGCCTTCGGGGCGTTGACAGGGCACTACGAGCAGTACTTC. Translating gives CAFGALTGHYEQYF.

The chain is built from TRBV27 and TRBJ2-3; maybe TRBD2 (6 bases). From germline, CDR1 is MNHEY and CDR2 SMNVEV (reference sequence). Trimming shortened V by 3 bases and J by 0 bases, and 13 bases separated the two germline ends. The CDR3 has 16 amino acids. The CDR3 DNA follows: TGTGCCAGCAGTTTCTTGGGGGGAGCTAGCACAGATACGCAGTATTTT. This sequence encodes CASSFLGGASTDTQYF.

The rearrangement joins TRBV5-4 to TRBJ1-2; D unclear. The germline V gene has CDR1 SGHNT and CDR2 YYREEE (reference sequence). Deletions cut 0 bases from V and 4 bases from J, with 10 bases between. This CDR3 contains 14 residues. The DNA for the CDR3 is TGTGCCAGCAGCTTGGTAGGCCAGGTCTATGGCTACACCTTC. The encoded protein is CASSLVGQVYGYTF.

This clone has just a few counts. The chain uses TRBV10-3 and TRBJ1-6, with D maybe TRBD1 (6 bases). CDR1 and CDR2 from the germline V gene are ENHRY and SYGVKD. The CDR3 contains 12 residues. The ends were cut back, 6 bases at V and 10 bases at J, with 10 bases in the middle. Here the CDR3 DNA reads TGTGCCATCAGGGCAGGGGACTCACCCCTCCACTTT. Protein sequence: CAIRAGDSPLHF.

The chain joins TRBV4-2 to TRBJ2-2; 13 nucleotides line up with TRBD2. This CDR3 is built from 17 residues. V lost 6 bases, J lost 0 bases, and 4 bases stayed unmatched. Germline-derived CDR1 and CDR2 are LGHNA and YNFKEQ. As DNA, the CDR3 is TGTGCCAGCAGGCTCGGACTAGCGGGGGCGAACACCGGGGAGCTGTTTTTT. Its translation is CASRLGLAGANTGELFF.